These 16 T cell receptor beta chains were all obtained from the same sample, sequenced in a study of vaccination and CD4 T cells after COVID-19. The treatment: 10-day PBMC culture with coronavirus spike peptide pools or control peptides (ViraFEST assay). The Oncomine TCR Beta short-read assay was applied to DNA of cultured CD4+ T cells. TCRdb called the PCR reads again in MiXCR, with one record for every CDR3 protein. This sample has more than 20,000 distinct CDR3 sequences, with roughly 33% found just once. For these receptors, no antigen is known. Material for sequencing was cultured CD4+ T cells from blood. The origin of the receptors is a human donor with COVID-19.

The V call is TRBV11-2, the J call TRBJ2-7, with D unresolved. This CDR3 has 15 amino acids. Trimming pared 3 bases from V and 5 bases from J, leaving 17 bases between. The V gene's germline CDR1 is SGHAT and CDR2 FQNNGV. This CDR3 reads CASSLRSNLRHEQYF. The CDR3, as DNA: TGTGCCAGCAGCTTGCGGTCGAACTTGCGCCACGAGCAGTACTTC.

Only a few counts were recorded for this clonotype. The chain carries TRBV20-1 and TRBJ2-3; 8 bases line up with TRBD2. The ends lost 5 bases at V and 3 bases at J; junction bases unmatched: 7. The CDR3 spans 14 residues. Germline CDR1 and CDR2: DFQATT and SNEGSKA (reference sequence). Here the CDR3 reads CSASEAGVTDTQYF. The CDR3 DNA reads TGCAGTGCTTCCGAAGCGGGGGTTACAGATACGCAGTATTTT.

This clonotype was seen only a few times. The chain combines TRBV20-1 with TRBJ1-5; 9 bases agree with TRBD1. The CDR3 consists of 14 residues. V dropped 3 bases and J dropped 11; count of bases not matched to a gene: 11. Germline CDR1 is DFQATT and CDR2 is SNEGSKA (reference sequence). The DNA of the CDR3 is TGCAGTGCTAGTTCCGACAGGGGGACCTCGGCCCAGCATTTT. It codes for CSASSDRGTSAQHF.

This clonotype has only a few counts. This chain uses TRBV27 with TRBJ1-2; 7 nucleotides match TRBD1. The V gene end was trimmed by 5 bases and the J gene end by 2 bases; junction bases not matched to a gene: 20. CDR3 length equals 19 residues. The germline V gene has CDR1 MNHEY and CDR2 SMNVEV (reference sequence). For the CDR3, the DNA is TGTGCCAGCAGTACCCAGGTACCCCCACCCGGGACAGCAAACTATGGCTACACCTTC. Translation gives CASSTQVPPPGTANYGYTF.

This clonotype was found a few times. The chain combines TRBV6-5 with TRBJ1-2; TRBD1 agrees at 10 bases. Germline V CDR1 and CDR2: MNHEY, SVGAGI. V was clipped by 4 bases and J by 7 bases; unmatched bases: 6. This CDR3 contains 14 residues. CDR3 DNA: TGTGCCAGCAGTTCCGGACAGGGGGTTGTTGGCTACACCTTC. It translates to CASSSGQGVVGYTF.

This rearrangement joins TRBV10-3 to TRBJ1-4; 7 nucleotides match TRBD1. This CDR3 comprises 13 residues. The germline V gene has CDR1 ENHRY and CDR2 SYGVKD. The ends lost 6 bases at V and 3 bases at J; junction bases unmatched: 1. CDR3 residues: CAIRGQPNEKLFF. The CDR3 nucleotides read TGTGCCATCAGGGGACAGCCTAATGAAAAACTGTTTTTT.

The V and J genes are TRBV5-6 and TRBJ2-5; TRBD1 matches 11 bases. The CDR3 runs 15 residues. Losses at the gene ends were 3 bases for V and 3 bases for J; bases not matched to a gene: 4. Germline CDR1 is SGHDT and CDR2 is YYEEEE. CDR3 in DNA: TGTGCCAGCAGCTCAGGACAGGGGGCGAAAGAGACCCAGTACTTC. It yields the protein CASSSGQGAKETQYF.

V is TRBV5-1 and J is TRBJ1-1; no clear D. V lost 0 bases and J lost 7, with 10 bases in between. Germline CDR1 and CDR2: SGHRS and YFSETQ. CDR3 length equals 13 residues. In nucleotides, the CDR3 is TGCGCCAGCAGCTTGGTATCCCCAAATGAAGCTTTCTTT. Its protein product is CASSLVSPNEAFF.

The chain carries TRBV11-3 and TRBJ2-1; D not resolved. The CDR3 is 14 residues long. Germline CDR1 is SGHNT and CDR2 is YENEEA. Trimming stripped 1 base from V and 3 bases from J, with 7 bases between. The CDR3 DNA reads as TGTGCCAGCAGCTTAGGAGACGGCTACAATGAGCAGTTCTTC. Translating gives CASSLGDGYNEQFF. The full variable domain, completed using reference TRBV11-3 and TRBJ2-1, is EAGVVQSPRYKIIEKKQPVAFWCNPISGHNTLYWYLQNLGQGPELLIRYENEEAVDDSQLPKDRFSAERLKGVDSTLKIQPAELGDSAVYLCASSLGDGYNEQFFGPGTRLTVL.

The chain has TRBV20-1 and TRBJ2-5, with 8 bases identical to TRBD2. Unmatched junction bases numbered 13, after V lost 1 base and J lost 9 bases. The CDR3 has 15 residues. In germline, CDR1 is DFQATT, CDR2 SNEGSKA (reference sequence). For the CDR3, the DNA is TGCAGTGCTAGAGGCCTGACCGACGGGAGGGGGGCCCAGTACTTC. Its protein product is CSARGLTDGRGAQYF.

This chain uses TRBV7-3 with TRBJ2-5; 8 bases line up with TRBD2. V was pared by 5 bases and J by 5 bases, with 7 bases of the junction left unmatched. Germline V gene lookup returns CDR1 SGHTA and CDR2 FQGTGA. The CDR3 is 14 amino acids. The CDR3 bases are TGTGCCAGCAGCGTATCGGGGGGGCTTGAGACCCAGTACTTC. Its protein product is CASSVSGGLETQYF.

CDR3 DNA sequence: TGTGCCAGCAGCTTGGATCCCCTTCGGCCGCCCCAGCATTTT. Residues: CASSLDPLRPPQHF. The chain links TRBV5-6 to TRBJ1-5; D is unresolved. The V gene lost 0 bases and the J gene lost 9 bases, with 13 bases spanning the gap. The CDR3 spans 14 residues. Germline loops: CDR1 SGHDT, CDR2 YYEEEE.

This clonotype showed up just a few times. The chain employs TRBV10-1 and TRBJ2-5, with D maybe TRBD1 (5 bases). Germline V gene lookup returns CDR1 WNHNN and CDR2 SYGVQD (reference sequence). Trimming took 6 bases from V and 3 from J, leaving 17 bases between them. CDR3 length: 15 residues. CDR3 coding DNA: TGCGCCAGCAGCTGCGACAGATACCAAAAAGAGACCCAGTACTTC. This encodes CASSCDRYQKETQYF.

The CDR3 DNA reads as TGCAGTGCTAGAGATCAAGGCAGGGGTGACTCTGGAAACACCATATATTTT. This encodes CSARDQGRGDSGNTIYF. This rearrangement joins TRBV20-1 to TRBJ1-3; possibly TRBD1 for D (6 bases). The CDR3 is 17 amino acids. CDR1 and CDR2 (germline): DFQATT, SNEGSKA (reference sequence). The V and J ends lost 0 bases and 0 bases respectively, with 15 bases between them.

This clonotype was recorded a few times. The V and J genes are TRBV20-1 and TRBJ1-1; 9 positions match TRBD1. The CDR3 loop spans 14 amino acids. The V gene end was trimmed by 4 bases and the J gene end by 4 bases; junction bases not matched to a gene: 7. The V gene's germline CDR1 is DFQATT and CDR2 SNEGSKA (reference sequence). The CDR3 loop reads CSANGQGKGTEAFF. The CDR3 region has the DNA TGCAGTGCTAACGGACAGGGGAAGGGCACTGAAGCTTTCTTT.

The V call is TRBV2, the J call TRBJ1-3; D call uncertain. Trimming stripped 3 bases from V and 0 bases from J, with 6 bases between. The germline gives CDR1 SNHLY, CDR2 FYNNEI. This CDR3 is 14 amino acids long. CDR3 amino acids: CASSDQPSGNTIYF. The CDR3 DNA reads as TGTGCCAGCAGTGACCAGCCCTCTGGAAACACCATATATTTT.